Listed here are 12 T cell receptor beta chains from one sample, sequenced in a study of cytomegalovirus exposure and HLA in healthy donors. In the PCR, 60 Vbeta and 13 Jbeta primers were used. Assay used: immunoSEQ multiplex PCR; TCRdb lists only in-frame clones, some missing. The sample records 75,000 to 95,000 clones, roughly 71% being singletons. Sequenced sample: PBMCs. Receptors were obtained from a man aged 50 to 59 in good health and CMV-seronegative.

The chain recombines TRBV9 with TRBJ1-3; possibly TRBD1 for D (5 bases). V gave up 0 bases and J gave up 0 bases, with 10 bases separating them. The germline V gene has CDR1 SGDLS and CDR2 YYNGEE. The CDR3 is made up of 16 amino acids. The CDR3: CASSVAQGSSGNTIYF. CDR3 nucleotides: TGTGCCAGCAGCGTAGCCCAGGGAAGCTCTGGAAACACCATATATTTT.

The chain has TRBV29-1 and TRBJ2-3; 8 bases line up with TRBD1. The CDR3 is 13 residues long. Trimming removed 4 bases from V and 2 bases from J; junction bases left unmatched: 2. Germline V gene data show CDR1 as SQVTM and CDR2 as ANQGSEA. In DNA form, the CDR3 reads TGCAGCGTTGGCAGGGGGCACACAGATACGCAGTATTTT. Protein product: CSVGRGHTDTQYF.

The chain carries TRBV29-1 and TRBJ2-5; possibly TRBD2 for D (5 bases). This CDR3 region has 12 residues. The V and J ends lost 7 bases and 5 bases respectively, with 14 bases between them. Germline-derived CDR1 and CDR2 are SQVTM and ANQGSEA. The CDR3, as DNA: TGCAGCGGTAGCGACGGTGCGGAGACCCAGTACTTC. Amino acids: CSGSDGAETQYF.

The J gene is TRBJ2-2, the V gene TRBV7-3, with D tentatively TRBD2 (7 bases). From germline, CDR1 is SGHTA and CDR2 FQGTGA. The CDR3 is made up of 14 amino acids. Trimming stripped 5 bases from V and 4 bases from J, with 11 bases between. The CDR3 region is CASSRGGSTGELFF. CDR3 DNA: TGTGCCAGCAGCAGGGGGGGCTCCACCGGGGAGCTGTTTTTT.

The V and J genes are TRBV7-9 and TRBJ2-5; 7 nucleotides agree with TRBD2. This CDR3 contains 14 residues. Germline V gene data show CDR1 as SEHNR and CDR2 as FQNEAQ (reference sequence). V was clipped by 1 base and J by 4 bases; unmatched bases: 3. CDR3 protein: CASSLVGGSETQYF. The CDR3 nucleotides are TGTGCCAGCAGCTTAGTGGGGGGGTCAGAGACCCAGTACTTC.

This clone occurred a few times. This chain joins TRBV9 and TRBJ2-5; 10 positions match TRBD2. Trimming at V came to 1 base and at J to 5 bases, leaving 5 bases not matched to a gene. CDR3 length: 15 amino acids. The germline V gene encodes CDR1 SGDLS and CDR2 YYNGEE. CDR3 loop: CASSVLAGAGETQYF. The CDR3 DNA follows: TGTGCCAGCAGCGTACTAGCGGGAGCAGGGGAGACCCAGTACTTC. The full variable domain, rest sourced from reference TRBV9 and TRBJ2-5, is DSGVTQTPKHLITATGQRVTLRCSPRSGDLSVYWYQQSLDQGLQFLIQYYNGEERAKGNILERFSAQQFPDLHSELNLSSLELGDSALYFCASSVLAGAGETQYFGPGTRLLVL.

The chain combines TRBV6-1 with TRBJ1-5, with D tentatively TRBD1 (5 bases). Trimming pared 7 bases from V and 3 bases from J, leaving 16 bases between. Per the germline V gene, CDR1 is MNHNS and CDR2 is SASEGT. The CDR3 covers 15 residues. CDR3 in amino acids: CASTLARAANQPQHF. In DNA form, the CDR3 reads TGTGCCAGCACCCTCGCCAGGGCTGCCAATCAGCCCCAGCATTTT.

The rearrangement links TRBV5-1 to TRBJ2-7, with TRBD1 as a possible D gene (5 bases). V gave up 0 bases and J gave up 2 bases, with 6 bases separating them. The germline gives CDR1 SGHRS, CDR2 YFSETQ. This CDR3 contains 13 residues. In nucleotides, the CDR3 is TGCGCCAGCAGCTTGGCAGGGCCCTACGAGCAGTACTTC. Protein sequence: CASSLAGPYEQYF. The variable domain in full, completed from reference TRBV5-1 and TRBJ2-7, reads KAGVTQTPRYLIKTRGQQVTLSCSPISGHRSVSWYQQTPGQGLQFLFEYFSETQRNKGNFPGRFSGRQFSNSRSEMNVSTLELGDSALYLCASSLAGPYEQYFGPGTRLTVT.

The genes are TRBV9 and TRBJ2-2, with 8 bases lining up with TRBD2. The CDR3 has 16 residues. Looked up from germline, CDR1 is SGDLS and CDR2 is YYNGEE. Trimming at V came to 3 bases and at J to 2 bases, leaving 6 bases not matched to a gene. CDR3 in amino acids: CASSDQRGINTGELFF. The CDR3 DNA follows: TGTGCCAGCAGCGACCAGCGGGGGATAAACACCGGGGAGCTGTTTTTT.

This clone was observed a handful of times. The CDR3 protein is CASGSNYEQYV. CDR3 DNA: TGTGCCAGCGGTTCAAACTACGAGCAGTACGTC. The rearrangement joins TRBV7-2 to TRBJ2-7; unclear D gene. Per the germline V gene, CDR1 is SGHTA and CDR2 is FQGNSA. The CDR3 sequence is 11 residues long. With 8 bases removed from V and 3 bases from J, the gap between germline ends came to 8 bases.

The chain uses TRBV6-6 and TRBJ2-5; 7 bases fit TRBD1. Trimming took 6 bases from V and 1 from J; bases not matched to a gene: 8. CDR1 is MNHNY and CDR2 is SVGAGI in the germline V gene (reference sequence). This CDR3 spans 15 amino acids. The CDR3 region is CASRDKDRFQETQYF. CDR3 nucleotide sequence: TGTGCCAGCAGAGATAAGGACAGGTTCCAAGAGACCCAGTACTTC.

The chain couples TRBV5-5 to TRBJ2-1; 11 nucleotides align to TRBD1. CDR3 length: 15 amino acids. CDR1 is SGHKS and CDR2 is YYEKEE in the germline V gene (reference sequence). V was clipped by 4 bases and J by 7 bases; unmatched bases: 7. CDR3 nucleotides: TGTGCCAGCAGCCCGGCGGGACAGGGGGGGAATGAGCAGTTCTTC. Protein: CASSPAGQGGNEQFF.